This T cell receptor beta chain was recorded in a study of blood T cells in healthy people across ages. Study details: Template switching captured about one barcoded beta molecule per two T cells.

Germline V CDR1 and CDR2: DFQATT, SNEGSKA (reference sequence). There are 16 residues in the CDR3. V gave up 0 bases and J gave up 2 bases, with 11 bases separating them. Collection of 7.5 to 10 milliliters of peripheral blood was performed for each donor. This clonotype was seen a few times. With a J-beta primer mix and a sample-barcoded 5' primer, a second PCR ran about 6 to 11 cycles. A template-switch adaptor that had 12 random nucleotides put a tag on each cDNA molecule. Any given sample supplied a minimum of 3 million CDR3-containing paired-end reads. TCRdb re-called the 5' RACE reads with MiXCR, one entry per CDR3 protein. Of around 650,000 distinct CDR3 sequences in the sample, approximately 40% were seen once.

Material for sequencing was blood. The TCR was taken from a man at least 80 years old in good health. The genes are TRBV20-1 and TRBJ2-6; D not certain. CDR3 bases: TGCAGTGCTAGAGATGCTAAAGGAACTGGGGCCAACGTCCTGACTTTC. Amino acids: CSARDAKGTGANVLTF.